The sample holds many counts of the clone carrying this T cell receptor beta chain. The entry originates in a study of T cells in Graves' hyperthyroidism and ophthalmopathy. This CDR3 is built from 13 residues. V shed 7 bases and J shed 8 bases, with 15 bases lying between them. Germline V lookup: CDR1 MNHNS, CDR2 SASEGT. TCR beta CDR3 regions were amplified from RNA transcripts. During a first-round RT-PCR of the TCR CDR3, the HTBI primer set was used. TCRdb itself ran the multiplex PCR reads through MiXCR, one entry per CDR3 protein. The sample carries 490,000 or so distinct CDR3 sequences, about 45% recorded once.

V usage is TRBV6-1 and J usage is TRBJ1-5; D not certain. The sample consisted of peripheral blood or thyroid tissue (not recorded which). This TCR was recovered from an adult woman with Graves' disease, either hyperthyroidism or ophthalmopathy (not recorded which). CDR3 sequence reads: CASTHPPGEPQHF. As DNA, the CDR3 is TGTGCCAGCACCCACCCTCCCGGGGAGCCCCAGCATTTT.